In its sample, the clone carrying this TCR beta chain was seen once. What it recognizes is unknown. The data derive from a study of cytomegalovirus exposure and HLA in healthy donors. The study, taken as a whole, reports: Researchers counted around 180 TCR beta chains as cytomegalovirus-associated.

PCR used 60 Vbeta primers and 13 Jbeta primers. Method: immunoSEQ multiplex PCR; TCRdb's copy keeps in-frame clones and lacks some. The table has about 130,000 clones, less than 80% seen once. CDR1 and CDR2 (germline): LGHNA, YSLEER. V was pared by 1 base and J by 6 bases, with 8 bases of the junction left unmatched. CDR3 length equals 17 residues. The sequence was obtained from a man aged 50-60 years in good health and CMV-seronegative. Sequencing was done on a sample of PBMCs. The chain couples TRBV4-3 to TRBJ2-3; 12 nucleotides match TRBD2. The CDR3 bases are TGCGCCAGCAGCCAAGGGCTAGCGGGGGGGCCAGCGGATACGCAGTATTTT. It yields the protein CASSQGLAGGPADTQYF.